Listed below are T cell receptor beta chains from one sample, sequenced in a study of blood T cell repertoires in COVID-19. Clones were read by immunoSEQ multiplex PCR, and TCRdb kept only the in-frame ones, dropping some. The data show approximately 100,000 clones, over 75% seen once. Sequencing was performed on peripheral blood. The receptors originated from a man aged 70-80 years with active or convalescent COVID-19. CDR3s include the opening cysteine and the closing phenylalanine or tryptophan. The order of the fields is J gene, D gene, clone size, V gene, CDR3 protein, CDR3 DNA. D genes are given only for firm matches. The size field is filled for only some rows; it gives once, few, many or a size class.

J gene: TRBJ2-2; D gene: .; clone size: .; V gene: TRBV5-1; CDR3 protein: CASSLVAVNTGELFF; CDR3 DNA: TGCGCCAGCAGCTTGGTTGCGGTTAACACCGGGGAGCTGTTTTTT
J gene: TRBJ2-5; D gene: TRBD2; clone size: .; V gene: TRBV5-1; CDR3 protein: CASSLAGLAASQETQYF; CDR3 DNA: TGCGCCAGCAGCTTGGCCGGGCTAGCGGCCTCCCAAGAGACCCAGTACTTC
J gene: TRBJ1-4; D gene: .; clone size: .; V gene: TRBV19; CDR3 protein: CASNYGGVEKLFF; CDR3 DNA: TGTGCCAGTAACTACGGAGGGGTTGAAAAACTGTTTTTT
J gene: TRBJ2-2; D gene: TRBD1; clone size: .; V gene: TRBV5-1; CDR3 protein: CASSLAGGSTGELFF; CDR3 DNA: TGCGCCAGCAGCTTGGCAGGGGGTAGCACCGGGGAGCTGTTTTTT
J gene: TRBJ2-7; D gene: .; clone size: .; V gene: TRBV7-2; CDR3 protein: CASSLVGGQTRNEQYF; CDR3 DNA: TGTGCCAGCAGCTTAGTGGGTGGACAGACCAGGAACGAGCAGTACTTC
J gene: TRBJ1-2; D gene: TRBD1; clone size: few; V gene: TRBV19; CDR3 protein: CASRPGQGYGYTF; CDR3 DNA: TGTGCCAGTAGACCGGGACAGGGGTATGGCTACACCTTC
J gene: TRBJ2-5; D gene: .; clone size: .; V gene: TRBV2; CDR3 protein: CASRALPGAQYF; CDR3 DNA: TGTGCCAGCAGGGCCCTACCAGGGGCCCAGTACTTC
J gene: TRBJ1-4; D gene: .; clone size: .; V gene: TRBV5-1; CDR3 protein: CASSLGPGSGEKLFF; CDR3 DNA: TGCGCCAGCAGCTTGGGCCCAGGGTCGGGCGAAAAACTGTTTTTT
J gene: TRBJ1-5; D gene: .; clone size: .; V gene: TRBV6-4; CDR3 protein: CASRSDSPKIQPQHF; CDR3 DNA: TGTGCCAGCAGGTCGGACAGCCCTAAGATTCAGCCCCAGCATTTT
J gene: TRBJ1-6; D gene: TRBD1; clone size: .; V gene: TRBV28; CDR3 protein: CASSPGTGKAPLHF; CDR3 DNA: TGTGCCAGCAGCCCAGGGACAGGGAAGGCACCCCTCCACTTT
J gene: TRBJ2-1; D gene: TRBD2; clone size: once; V gene: TRBV6-5; CDR3 protein: CASMRSSGRNEQFF; CDR3 DNA: TGTGCCAGCATGAGGTCTAGCGGGAGAAATGAGCAGTTCTTC
J gene: TRBJ1-6; D gene: .; clone size: .; V gene: TRBV2; CDR3 protein: CATLVDSSSYNSPLHF; CDR3 DNA: TGTGCCACTCTGGTGGACAGTAGCTCCTATAATTCACCCCTCCACTTT
J gene: TRBJ2-7; D gene: TRBD1; clone size: .; V gene: TRBV2; CDR3 protein: CASSEVAGGMYEQYF; CDR3 DNA: TGTGCCAGCAGTGAAGTGGCAGGGGGCATGTACGAGCAGTACTTC
J gene: TRBJ2-1; D gene: TRBD2; clone size: .; V gene: TRBV7-3; CDR3 protein: CASSPQGLDNEQFF; CDR3 DNA: TGTGCCAGCAGCCCCCAAGGACTAGACAATGAGCAGTTCTTC
J gene: TRBJ1-5; D gene: TRBD1; clone size: .; V gene: TRBV28; CDR3 protein: CASKGQGAQYSNQPQHF; CDR3 DNA: TGTGCCAGCAAAGGACAGGGGGCACAATATAGCAATCAGCCCCAGCATTTT
J gene: TRBJ2-3; D gene: .; clone size: .; V gene: TRBV11-2; CDR3 protein: CASSSLSTDTQYF; CDR3 DNA: TGTGCCAGCAGCTCGTTGAGCACAGATACGCAGTATTTT
J gene: TRBJ2-1; D gene: .; clone size: .; V gene: TRBV10-3; CDR3 protein: CAISENFYNEQFF; CDR3 DNA: TGTGCCATCAGTGAGAACTTCTACAATGAGCAGTTCTTC